What follows are 27 T cell receptor beta chains derived from one specimen sequenced in a study of chemoradiotherapy in HPV16-positive cancers. Some clones are missing from TCRdb's copy, which holds only in-frame ones; the method was immunoSEQ multiplex PCR. The sample lists 50,000 to 55,000 clones; 90% were seen once. Sequences were derived from blood, sampled from a patient who underwent chemoradiotherapy. The origin of the receptors is a human donor with HPV-associated anogenital cancer.

This chain uses TRBV2 with TRBJ2-4; 8 bases fit TRBD2. V was clipped by 0 bases and J by 9 bases; unmatched bases: 10. CDR1 and CDR2 (germline): SNHLY, FYNNEI. The CDR3 contains 16 residues. CDR3 bases: TGTGCCAGCAGTGAAGCTAGCGGGACCTCCGGAGGCATTCAGTACTTC. Encoded protein: CASSEASGTSGGIQYF.

Only a few counts were recorded for this clone. V gene TRBV25-1 combines with J gene TRBJ1-5; maybe TRBD1 (5 bases). Trimming left V 3 bases short and J 6 bases short, with 18 bases between. CDR3 length: 16 amino acids. Germline CDR1 and CDR2: MGHDK and SYGVNS. The CDR3 loop is CASSEGGKGVGQPQHF. For the CDR3, the DNA is TGTGCCAGCAGTGAGGGGGGAAAAGGGGTGGGTCAGCCCCAGCATTTT. Filled out from reference TRBV25-1 and TRBJ1-5, the complete variable domain reads EADIYQTPRYLVIGTGKKITLECSQTMGHDKMYWYQQDPGMELHLIHYSYGVNSTEKGDLSSESTVSRIRTEHFPLTLESARPSHTSQYLCASSEGGKGVGQPQHFGDGTRLSIL.

V is TRBV30 and J is TRBJ1-3, with D unresolved. V was trimmed by 3 bases and J by 0 bases, leaving 6 bases between them. This CDR3 has 13 residues. CDR1 and CDR2 (germline): GTSNPN, SVGIG (reference sequence). CDR3 sequence reads: CAWSASSGNTIYF. CDR3 sequence (DNA): TGTGCCTGGAGCGCCAGCTCTGGAAACACCATATATTTT.

This clone was recorded a few times. The rearrangement joins TRBV6-1 to TRBJ2-3; 8 bases match TRBD2. V dropped 10 bases and J dropped 1; count of bases not matched to a gene: 4. Germline-derived CDR1 and CDR2 are MNHNS and SASEGT. The CDR3 is 13 amino acids. The CDR3 bases are TGTGCCACCTCAGCGGGAGGCACAGATACGCAGTATTTT. This gives the protein CATSAGGTDTQYF.

The CDR3 DNA reads TGTGCCAGTAGTATACCCATGACAGTAAGCAATCAGCCCCAGCATTTT. Its translation is CASSIPMTVSNQPQHF. The chain has TRBV19 and TRBJ1-5, with D perhaps matching TRBD1 (5 bases). The CDR3 covers 16 residues. V lost 2 bases and J lost 1, with 12 bases in between. CDR1 and CDR2 (germline): LNHDA, SQIVND (reference sequence).

The chain uses TRBV7-9 and TRBJ1-5, with 9 positions matching TRBD1. The CDR3 totals 15 residues. Germline V lookup: CDR1 SEHNR, CDR2 FQNEAQ (reference sequence). The V and J ends lost 1 base and 6 bases, in that order; junction bases with no gene match: 4. The CDR3, as DNA: TGTGCCAGCAGCTTAGAAACAGGGGGCCGTCAGCCCCAGCATTTT. It codes for CASSLETGGRQPQHF. Combining the CDR3 with reference TRBV7-9 and TRBJ1-5 gives the whole variable domain DTGVSQNPRHKITKRGQNVTFRCDPISEHNRLYWYRQTLGQGPEFLTYFQNEAQLEKSRLLSDRFSAERPKGSFSTLEIQRTEQGDSAMYLCASSLETGGRQPQHFGDGTRLSIL.

The chain has TRBV5-1 and TRBJ2-2; either TRBD1 or TRBD2 may supply D (7 bases each). Germline V gene sequence: CDR1 SGHRS, CDR2 YFSETQ. This CDR3 is 15 amino acids long. V gave up 4 bases and J gave up 4 bases, with 14 bases separating them. CDR3 in DNA: TGCGCCAGCAGCAACAGGGGAGGGGGCACCGGGGAGCTGTTTTTT. Translating gives CASSNRGGGTGELFF.

V and J are TRBV13 and TRBJ2-7; D gene ambiguous. This CDR3 contains 10 residues. Between the trimmed V and J ends, which lost 4 bases and 9 bases, there was a span of 7 bases. Germline loops: CDR1 PRHDT, CDR2 FYEKMQ (reference sequence). In nucleotides, the CDR3 is TGTGCCAGCAGCTCAAAGGGGCAGTACTTC. Its translation is CASSSKGQYF.

A remark on this clone: The junction departs from germline at one end; a sequencing error may be responsible. Within the sample, other DNA sequences also encode this same CDR3. The chain couples TRBV5-6 to TRBJ1-5; D is possibly TRBD1 (5 bases). Germline CDR1 and CDR2: SGHDT and YYEEEE. The CDR3 consists of 16 residues. In DNA, the CDR3 is TGTGCCAGCAGCTCTGGGGCCGTGATTGGCAATCAACCCCAGCATTTT. Encoded protein: CASSSGAVIGNQPQHF. The full variable domain, in which reference TRBV5-6 and TRBJ1-5 provide the parts outside the CDR3, is DAGVTQSPTHLIKTRGQQVTLRCSPKSGHDTVSWYQQALGQGPQFIFQYYEEEERQRGNFPDRFSGHQFPNYSSELNVNALLLGDSALYLCASSSGAVIGNQPQHFGDGTRLSIL.

V is TRBV7-6 and J is TRBJ1-2; tentative D call: TRBD1 (5 bases). The CDR3 runs to 15 residues. Deletions cut 4 bases from V and 8 bases from J, with 20 bases between. Germline assignment: CDR1 SGHVS and CDR2 FNYEAQ. CDR3 in DNA: TGTGCCAGCAGCTACATTCAGGGACCTTCAACGGGCTACACCTTC. This codes for CASSYIQGPSTGYTF.

This sequence joins TRBV9 and TRBJ2-7; 7 nucleotides line up with TRBD2. The CDR3 covers 14 residues. Germline V lookup: CDR1 SGDLS, CDR2 YYNGEE. After removal of 1 base from V and 3 bases from J, the junction contained 4 bases not matched to a gene. CDR3 region: CASSVSAGSYEQYF. The CDR3 region has the DNA TGTGCCAGCAGCGTATCAGCGGGGAGCTACGAGCAGTACTTC.

The chain combines TRBV30 with TRBJ2-5, with TRBD2 matching 12 bases. The CDR3 loop spans 17 amino acids. V gave up 3 bases and J gave up 2 bases; unmatched junction bases: 10. Germline lookup yields CDR1 GTSNPN and CDR2 SVGIG (reference sequence). Written as DNA, the CDR3 is TGTGCCTGGAGCCCAGCCCTAGCGGGAGGGTTTCAAGAGACCCAGTACTTC. Translated: CAWSPALAGGFQETQYF.

The chain recombines TRBV7-8 with TRBJ1-5, with D unresolved. The germline CDR1 and CDR2 sequences are SGHVS and FQNEAQ. The ends were cut back, 0 bases at V and 6 bases at J, with 3 bases in the middle. This CDR3 is 12 amino acids long. The CDR3 region is CASSLAGQPQHF. CDR3 bases: TGTGCCAGCAGCTTAGCCGGTCAGCCCCAGCATTTT.

This chain connects TRBV14 to TRBJ1-1; possibly TRBD1 for D (5 bases). The CDR3 has 15 residues. The germline gives CDR1 SGHDN, CDR2 FVKESK. With 0 bases removed from V and 1 base from J, the gap between germline ends came to 9 bases. CDR3 residues: CASSQEKGWNTEAFF. Written as DNA, the CDR3 is TGTGCCAGCAGCCAAGAAAAGGGGTGGAACACTGAAGCTTTCTTT. Full variable domain (remainder filled in from reference TRBV14 and TRBJ1-1): EAGVTQFPSHSVIEKGQTVTLRCDPISGHDNLYWYRRVMGKEIKFLLHFVKESKQDESGMPNNRFLAERTGGTYSTLKVQPAELEDSGVYFCASSQEKGWNTEAFFGQGTRLTVV.

The chain carries TRBV5-1 and TRBJ2-1, with a tentative D call TRBD2 (5 bases). This CDR3 spans 17 amino acids. V lost 5 bases, J lost 0 bases, and 18 bases lay in between. The germline CDR1 and CDR2 sequences are SGHRS and YFSETQ. The CDR3, as DNA: TGCGCCAGCAGTTTATTGATGGACTCCCGCTCCTACAATGAGCAGTTCTTC. Protein sequence: CASSLLMDSRSYNEQFF.

V and J are TRBV11-2 and TRBJ1-2; 7 bases are shared with TRBD1. Germline V gives CDR1 SGHAT, CDR2 FQNNGV. V trimming: 4 bases; J trimming: 6 bases; junction bases outside the gene matches: 14. The CDR3 contains 16 residues. In nucleotides, the CDR3 is TGTGCCAGCAGCTCCCTCCTCCAGACAGGGCTGGATGGCTACACCTTC. Its translation: CASSSLLQTGLDGYTF.

The chain uses TRBV30 and TRBJ1-2, with a tentative D call TRBD1 (5 bases). The CDR3 runs to 14 residues. The ends were cut back, 3 bases at V and 8 bases at J, with 19 bases in the middle. Germline V gene sequence: CDR1 GTSNPN, CDR2 SVGIG (reference sequence). The CDR3 protein is CAWSHQGGVTGYTF. Here the CDR3 DNA reads TGTGCCTGGAGCCACCAAGGAGGGGTTACGGGCTACACCTTC.

Comments on this clone: Different DNA sequences within this sample yield the same CDR3. The chain combines TRBV30 with TRBJ1-1; D is ambiguous. The CDR3 covers 13 residues. From germline, CDR1 is GTSNPN and CDR2 SVGIG (reference sequence). The V and J ends lost 0 bases and 0 bases respectively, with 5 bases between them. The CDR3 is CAWSVTLNTEAFF. CDR3 DNA sequence: TGTGCCTGGAGTGTGACACTGAACACTGAAGCTTTCTTT.

The CDR3 nucleotides are TGTGCCAGCTATTCCGAGCTTAGCGGGGCTACAGATACGCAGTATTTT. Translated: CASYSELSGATDTQYF. The chain links TRBV5-4 to TRBJ2-3; 8 bases are a match to TRBD2. Germline V gives CDR1 SGHNT, CDR2 YYREEE (reference sequence). The CDR3 extends over 16 amino acids. V was pared by 7 bases and J by 3 bases, with 13 bases of the junction left unmatched. The full variable domain, with the rest looked up from reference TRBV5-4 and TRBJ2-3, is ETGVTQSPTHLIKTRGQQVTLRCSSQSGHNTVSWYQQALGQGPQFIFQYYREEENGRGNFPPRFSGLQFPNYSSELNVNALELDDSALYLCASYSELSGATDTQYFGPGTRLTVL.

This chain joins TRBV30 and TRBJ2-2; 8 bases map to TRBD2. Unmatched junction bases numbered 11, after V lost 5 bases and J lost 3 bases. CDR3 size: 16 residues. In germline, CDR1 is GTSNPN, CDR2 SVGIG (reference sequence). The CDR3 here is CAWSKRGGWDTGELFF. CDR3 sequence (DNA): TGTGCCTGGTCCAAACGGGGGGGCTGGGACACCGGGGAGCTGTTTTTT.

V gene TRBV7-2 combines with J gene TRBJ2-7, with D unclear. This CDR3 region has 16 residues. Trimming cost V 2 bases and J 0 bases, with 14 bases left between them. Germline CDR1 SGHTA, CDR2 FQGNSA. Written as DNA, the CDR3 is TGTGCCAGCAGCTTATCCCCGGCGGTCCGCTCCTACGAGCAGTACTTC. Translated, it gives CASSLSPAVRSYEQYF.

The rearrangement joins TRBV5-1 to TRBJ1-4, with TRBD1 matching over 7 bases. The germline V gene encodes CDR1 SGHRS and CDR2 YFSETQ. Losses at the gene ends were 5 bases for V and 6 bases for J; bases not matched to a gene: 16. The CDR3 covers 17 residues. Here the CDR3 DNA reads TGCGCCAGCAGACCCCTTTCTTTGACAGGGATGGATGAAAAACTGTTTTTT. It encodes CASRPLSLTGMDEKLFF.

The V gene is TRBV5-1, the J gene TRBJ2-5, with 8 bases matching TRBD1. The junction had 7 bases not matched to a gene; V was cut back by 0 bases and J by 0 bases. Germline V gene data show CDR1 as SGHRS and CDR2 as YFSETQ. The CDR3 consists of 17 residues. CDR3 sequence: CASSLGRGPVNQETQYF. CDR3 nucleotides: TGCGCCAGCAGCTTGGGCAGGGGGCCGGTGAACCAAGAGACCCAGTACTTC.

The CDR3 is CASSLGGRGATQYF. DNA for the CDR3: TGTGCCAGCAGCTTAGGAGGGCGTGGGGCGACCCAGTACTTC. This chain joins TRBV7-2 and TRBJ2-5; D tentatively reads TRBD1 or TRBD2 (5 bases each). Germline values: CDR1 SGHTA, CDR2 FQGNSA. Trimming cost V 1 base and J 7 bases, with 13 bases left between them. The CDR3 extends over 14 amino acids.

The chain combines TRBV7-2 with TRBJ1-3; D is ambiguous. This CDR3 is 14 amino acids long. The V gene lost 7 bases and the J gene lost 2 bases, with 12 bases spanning the gap. Germline V gene data show CDR1 as SGHTA and CDR2 as FQGNSA. The CDR3: CASTEGVTGNTIYF. CDR3 DNA: TGTGCCAGCACAGAGGGTGTTACTGGAAACACCATATATTTT.

The V call is TRBV2, the J call TRBJ2-7, with 7 bases aligning to TRBD1. Germline V gene sequence: CDR1 SNHLY, CDR2 FYNNEI. The CDR3 contains 13 residues. V shed 6 bases and J 6 bases; nucleotides not matched to a gene: 8. The CDR3 coding sequence is TGTGCCAGCAGCCTTGACAGGGCTGGCGAGCAGTACTTC. Amino acid sequence: CASSLDRAGEQYF.

V and J are TRBV5-1 and TRBJ1-6; a possible D gene is TRBD1 (6 bases). The V end was cut by 5 bases, the J end by 5 bases, with 14 bases between. The germline V gene has CDR1 SGHRS and CDR2 YFSETQ. The CDR3 consists of 15 residues. In DNA form, the CDR3 reads TGCGCCAGCAGTTCCGACAGGTTTAATAATTCACCCCTCCACTTT. It is translated as CASSSDRFNNSPLHF.